These T cell receptor beta chains were read from a single sample in a study of blood T cells in healthy people across ages. TCRdb re-analysed the 5' RACE reads in MiXCR, keeping a single row per CDR3 protein. This table holds 900,000 to 950,000 distinct CDR3 sequences, around 29% found once. These data were also reused for a study on T cells of mothers and their children.

Input material: blood. Receptors originate from a woman aged 40 to 50 in good health. Both conserved end residues are part of each CDR3. The D gene is left open where the match is weak. Rows may omit the clone size; those that give it use once, few, many or a size class.

J gene	D gene	clone size	V gene	CDR3 DNA	CDR3 protein
TRBJ1-2	TRBD1	few	TRBV20-1	TGCAGTGCTAGACACCCAGGGGGGGACTATGGCTACACCTTC	CSARHPGGDYGYTF
TRBJ1-5	TRBD1	many	TRBV6-1	TGTGCCAGCAGCCCTGACAGGGCAAGCAATCAGCCCCAGCATTTT	CASSPDRASNQPQHF
TRBJ1-6	-	-	TRBV7-3	TGTGCCAGCAGCCTCTTCGTCGGTTCACCCCTCCACTTT	CASSLFVGSPLHF
TRBJ2-3	TRBD1	-	TRBV10-3	TGTGCCATCAGTGAGTCCGGGACAGGGCAGCCAGATACGCAGTATTTT	CAISESGTGQPDTQYF
TRBJ1-5	-	-	TRBV5-6	TGTGCCAGCAGCTTGAGTTGGGGGGCCAACCAGCCCCAGCATTTT	CASSLSWGANQPQHF
TRBJ2-6	-	many	TRBV24-1	TGTGCCACCAGTGATATAACAGACTCTGGGGCCAACGTCCTGACTTTC	CATSDITDSGANVLTF
TRBJ2-5	TRBD2	few	TRBV9	TGTGCCAGCAGCGGCGGGGGGGGGCGACAAGAGACCCAGTACTTC	CASSGGGGRQETQYF
TRBJ1-5	TRBD1	many	TRBV28	TGTGCCAGCAGCCCAGGGGGTGGAGGGAATCAGCCCCAGCATTTT	CASSPGGGGNQPQHF
TRBJ1-2	TRBD1	few	TRBV3-1	TGTGCCAGCAGCCACCCGGGACAGGGGGCGGACGGCTACACCTTC	CASSHPGQGADGYTF
TRBJ2-7	-	-	TRBV7-2	TGTGCCAGCAGCCCTGCGGGCAGGGGCCCCCAAGAGACCCGGTACTTC	CASSPAGRGPQETRYF
TRBJ2-1	TRBD1	-	TRBV7-3	TGTACCAGCAGCCCCACAGGGGGCAATGAGCAGTTCTTC	CTSSPTGGNEQFF
TRBJ1-2	-	-	TRBV29-1	TGCAGCGTGGCCACCGACAGCTATGGCTACACCTTC	CSVATDSYGYTF
TRBJ1-1	-	few	TRBV11-2	TGTGCCAGCAGCTTAGATCGTGGGCGGCTGATGAACGCTGAAGCTTTCTTT	CASSLDRGRLMNAEAFF
TRBJ1-2	-	-	TRBV5-1	TGCGCCAGCAGCCAGGGACTATCGGACTATGGCTACACCTTC	CASSQGLSDYGYTF
TRBJ2-5	TRBD1	-	TRBV29-1	TGCAGCGTGGGACAGGGGAGGGAGACCCTGTACTTC	CSVGQGRETLYF
TRBJ2-7	-	many	TRBV29-1	TGCAGCGTTGAAGATCAAAGGGGCCCCTACGAGCAGTACTTC	CSVEDQRGPYEQYF
TRBJ1-6	TRBD1	few	TRBV3-1	TGTGCCAGCAGCCGGACAGGGGGCGGTTCACCCCTCCACTTT	CASSRTGGGSPLHF
TRBJ1-4	TRBD1	-	TRBV28	TGTGCCAGCAGTGGGACAGGGGACGGGGAATTGAATGAAAAACTGTTTTTT	CASSGTGDGELNEKLFF
TRBJ1-2	-	few	TRBV12-3/TRBV12-4	TGTGCCAGCAGTCCGGACCAAGCTAACTATGGCTACACCTTC	CASSPDQANYGYTF
TRBJ2-2	-	-	TRBV27	TGTGCCAGCAGTTACCCCCGGGGCGTGGGGACCGGGGAGCTGTTTTTT	CASSYPRGVGTGELFF
TRBJ2-7	-	-	TRBV20-1	TGCAGTGCTAGAGATCCAGGACTGAGCCAAATTTTGGTCTACGAGCAGTACTTC	CSARDPGLSQILVYEQYF
TRBJ2-7	-	-	TRBV12-3/TRBV12-4	TGTGCCAGCAGTTTTCGGCGGGGCTCCTACGAGCAGTACTTC	CASSFRRGSYEQYF
TRBJ2-2	-	once	TRBV6-2/TRBV6-3	TGTGCCAGCAGGAAGGGCGGGGAGCTGTTTTTT	CASRKGGELFF
TRBJ2-1	-	-	TRBV29-1	TGCAGCGTCACAAGCCGGGATGAGCAGTTCTTC	CSVTSRDEQFF
TRBJ2-7	-	few	TRBV11-2	TGTGCCAGCAGCCTCGAGAGGGGTGCCTACGAGCAGTACTTC	CASSLERGAYEQYF
TRBJ2-7	TRBD1	-	TRBV7-2	TGTGCCAGCAGCCCGGACAGGGGGTCCGAGCAGTACTTC	CASSPDRGSEQYF
TRBJ2-6	-	-	TRBV28	TGTGCCAGCAGTCTCCCAGGGGCAGGGGCCAACGTCCTGACTTTC	CASSLPGAGANVLTF
TRBJ1-2	TRBD1	-	TRBV20-1	TGCAGTGCTAGAGACTCTAGAGGGACAGCTAACTATGGCTACACCTTC	CSARDSRGTANYGYTF
TRBJ2-4	-	few	TRBV3-1	TGTGCCAGCAGCCAAGATCTCCAAGCCAAAAACATTCGGTACTTC	CASSQDLQAKNIRYF